The rows below give T cell receptor beta chains drawn from one sample of a study of cytotoxic CD8 clonotypes in ibrutinib-treated CLL. The method was immunoSEQ multiplex PCR; TCRdb's version includes in-frame clones alone and lacks a portion of them. The table has over 150,000 clones, around 70% seen once. Sequenced here: PBMCs, sampled after 24 months of ibrutinib treatment. These TCRs come from a human donor with chronic lymphocytic leukemia. CDR3s include the opening cysteine and the closing phenylalanine or tryptophan. Fields, in order: CDR3 protein, CDR3 DNA, D gene, V gene, clone size, J gene. D genes are given only for firm matches. Clone size is given for some rows only: seen once, a few or many times, or a class if the clone is expanded.

CASSLVTGDTYEQYF | TGTGCCAGCAGCTTGGTCACAGGAGATACCTACGAGCAGTACTTC | - | TRBV5-8 | - | TRBJ2-7
CASTQAGRLGWQYF | TGTGCCAGCACCCAGGCAGGACGCCTGGGTTGGCAGTACTTC | - | TRBV27 | - | TRBJ2-7
CASSDSSLSGYTF | TGTGCCAGCAGTGACTCATCCCTGAGCGGCTACACCTTC | - | TRBV6-4 | few | TRBJ1-2
CASSPVRPSYNEQFF | TGTGCCAGCTCACCGGTTCGACCTTCCTACAATGAGCAGTTCTTC | - | TRBV18 | - | TRBJ2-1
CASSTLPPSGRSYEQYF | TGTGCCAGCAGCACGCTCCCTCCTAGCGGGAGGTCCTACGAGCAGTACTTC | TRBD2 | TRBV11-2 | few | TRBJ2-7
CASSSEAEQFF | TGTGCCAGCAGTTCCGAAGCTGAGCAGTTCTTC | - | TRBV28 | - | TRBJ2-1
CASSPGLAGYEQYF | TGTGCCAGCAGCCCTGGACTAGCGGGGTACGAGCAGTACTTC | TRBD2 | TRBV9 | - | TRBJ2-7
CASSPLSPGNTIYF | TGTGCCAGCAGCCCCTTGAGCCCTGGAAACACCATATATTTT | - | TRBV7-2 | - | TRBJ1-3
CASRTDRVGGYTF | TGTGCCAGCAGAACCGACAGGGTCGGCGGCTACACCTTC | TRBD1 | TRBV27 | few | TRBJ1-2
CASKDVRREETQYF | TGCGCCAGCAAGGACGTGCGCAGAGAAGAGACCCAGTACTTC | - | TRBV5-1 | - | TRBJ2-5
CASSRGRMNTEAFF | TGTGCCAGCTCTCGGGGACGGATGAACACTGAAGCTTTCTTT | - | TRBV18 | - | TRBJ1-1